A single sample is the source of the 8 T cell receptor beta chains below, sequenced in a study of neurological immune-mediated disorders. Time point specified: longitudinal time-point 3. TCRdb reanalysed the 5' RACE reads using MiXCR and keeps one entry per CDR3 protein. This table has roughly 100,000 distinct CDR3 sequences, 9.5% to 14% appearing once. The specimen sequenced was PBMCs. The origin of the receptors is a female donor with HTLV-1-associated myelopathy (HAM/TSP).

This clonotype was counted ten times or more. This chain links TRBV5-1 with TRBJ2-1; D unresolved. The CDR3 covers 15 residues. CDR1 and CDR2 from the germline V gene are SGHRS and YFSETQ. Trimming took off 0 bases at V and 8 bases at J, with 15 bases between the two ends. CDR3 loop: CASSLVARGEDEQFF. Written as DNA, the CDR3 is TGCGCCAGCAGCTTGGTGGCCCGAGGTGAGGATGAGCAGTTCTTC.

The chain links TRBV20-1 to TRBJ2-1; either TRBD1 or TRBD2 may fit D (5 bases each). CDR3 length: 12 residues. Trimming took off 3 bases at V and 14 bases at J, with 17 bases between the two ends. CDR1 DFQATT and CDR2 SNEGSKA come from the germline V gene (reference sequence). CDR3 sequence: CSASEGQNREFF. CDR3 in DNA: TGCAGTGCTAGTGAGGGGCAAAATAGGGAGTTCTTC.

V gene TRBV5-1 combines with J gene TRBJ2-3; a weak D match, TRBD1 (6 bases). Trimming left V 4 bases short and J 3 bases short, with 24 bases between. Per the germline V gene, CDR1 is SGHRS and CDR2 is YFSETQ. The length of the CDR3 is 18 residues. The CDR3 is CASSPRLSVGAGTDTQYF. For the CDR3, the DNA is TGCGCCAGCAGCCCCCGCCTTAGCGTGGGGGCAGGGACAGATACGCAGTATTTT.

This clonotype was seen only a few times. The J gene is TRBJ2-7, the V gene TRBV20-1; a weak D match, TRBD2 (6 bases). The CDR3 sequence is 11 residues long. From germline, CDR1 is DFQATT and CDR2 SNEGSKA (reference sequence). Trimming stripped 6 bases from V and 5 bases from J, with 11 bases between. The CDR3 nucleotides are TGCAGTGCAGGACGCGGGGACGAGCAGTACTTC. Its protein is CSAGRGDEQYF.

This clonotype was seen only a few times. The J gene is TRBJ1-3, the V gene TRBV5-1, with D unclear. Trimming shortened V by 2 bases and J by 0 bases, and 18 bases separated the two germline ends. CDR3 size: 18 residues. In germline, CDR1 is SGHRS, CDR2 YFSETQ. The CDR3, as DNA: TGCGCCAGCAGCTTATCCCTACTGACAACCAACTCTGGAAACACCATATATTTT. Protein sequence: CASSLSLLTTNSGNTIYF.

This clonotype was seen ten or more times. The chain combines TRBV5-1 with TRBJ1-1; D not resolved. This CDR3 region has 11 residues. Germline values: CDR1 SGHRS, CDR2 YFSETQ. V lost 4 bases to trimming and J lost 5 bases, with 6 bases between them. In nucleotides, the CDR3 is TGCGCCAGCAGCGGAGGGACTGAAGCTTTCTTT. As protein: CASSGGTEAFF.

This clonotype has at least ten counts. Written as DNA, the CDR3 is TGCGCCAGCAGCTTGGCTGGATGGGGGACCGGGGAGCTGTTTTTT. Protein: CASSLAGWGTGELFF. V and J are TRBV5-1 and TRBJ2-2; the D call may be TRBD1 or TRBD2 (5 bases each). CDR1 SGHRS and CDR2 YFSETQ come from the germline V gene. Between the trimmed V and J ends, which lost 0 bases and 5 bases, there was a span of 11 bases. The CDR3 runs 15 residues. Based on the CDR3 plus reference TRBV5-1 and TRBJ2-2, the full variable domain is KAGVTQTPRYLIKTRGQQVTLSCSPISGHRSVSWYQQTPGQGLQFLFEYFSETQRNKGNFPGRFSGRQFSNSRSEMNVSTLELGDSALYLCASSLAGWGTGELFFGEGSRLTVL.

This clonotype was recorded many times. The DNA for the CDR3 is TGCGCCAGCAGCTTGGGGCTAACTCCGAACCTGTACCAAGAGACCCAGTACTTC. Translated, it gives CASSLGLTPNLYQETQYF. V gene TRBV5-1 combines with J gene TRBJ2-5; D is unresolved. Germline V gene data show CDR1 as SGHRS and CDR2 as YFSETQ. V lost 0 bases and J 0 bases, leaving 18 bases between the germline ends. The CDR3 covers 18 residues.